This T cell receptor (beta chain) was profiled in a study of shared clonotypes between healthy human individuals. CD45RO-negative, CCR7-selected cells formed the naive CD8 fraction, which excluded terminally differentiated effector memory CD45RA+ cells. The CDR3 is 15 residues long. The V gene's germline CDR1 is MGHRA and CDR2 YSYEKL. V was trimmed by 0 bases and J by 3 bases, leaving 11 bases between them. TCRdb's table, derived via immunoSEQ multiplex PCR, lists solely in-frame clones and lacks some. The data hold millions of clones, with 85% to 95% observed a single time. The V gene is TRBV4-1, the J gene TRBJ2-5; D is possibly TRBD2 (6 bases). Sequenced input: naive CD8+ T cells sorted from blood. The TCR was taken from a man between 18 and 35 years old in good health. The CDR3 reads CASSQEGGGEETQYF. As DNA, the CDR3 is TGCGCCAGCAGCCAAGAAGGTGGAGGGGAAGAGACCCAGTACTTC.